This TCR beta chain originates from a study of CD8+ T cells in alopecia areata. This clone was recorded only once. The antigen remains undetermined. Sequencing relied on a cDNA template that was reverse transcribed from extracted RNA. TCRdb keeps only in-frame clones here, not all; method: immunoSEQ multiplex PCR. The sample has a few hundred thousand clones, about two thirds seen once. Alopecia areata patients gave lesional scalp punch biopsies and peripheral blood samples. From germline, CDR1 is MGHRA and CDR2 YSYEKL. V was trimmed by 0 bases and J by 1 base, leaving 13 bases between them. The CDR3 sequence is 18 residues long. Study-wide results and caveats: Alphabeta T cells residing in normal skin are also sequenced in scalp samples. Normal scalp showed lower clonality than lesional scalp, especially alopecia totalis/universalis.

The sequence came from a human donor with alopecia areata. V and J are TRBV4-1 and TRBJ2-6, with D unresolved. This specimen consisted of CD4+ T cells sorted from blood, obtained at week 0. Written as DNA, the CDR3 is TGCGCCAGCAGCCAAGACGTGGCGAGATTTTCTGGGGCCAACGTCCTGACTTTC. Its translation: CASSQDVARFSGANVLTF.